Below, 22 T cell receptor beta chains from the same sample are listed, as sequenced in a study of shared clonotypes between healthy human individuals. Profiling relied on immunoSEQ multiplex PCR, and the TCRdb table lists in-frame clones only, not all of them. The sample lists a few million clones, more than 80% seen once, with 0.3% to 0.4% in the top ten. Sequencing was carried out using naive CD4+ T cells from PBMCs. Subset noted: CD45RA+ positively selected. All receptors come from a man in his late teens or twenties in good health. Some clones in this sample may be carry-over from other donors' samples.

This clone was recorded only once. The gene calls are TRBV7-9 and TRBJ1-3; 7 bases fit TRBD1. Germline CDR1 SEHNR, CDR2 FQNEAQ (reference sequence). V shed 5 bases, J shed 3 bases, and the junction held 13 bases outside the gene matches. CDR3 length: 17 amino acids. CDR3 residues: CASSARGTDAGGNTIYF. Written as DNA, the CDR3 is TGTGCCAGCAGCGCCAGGGGGACAGATGCCGGTGGAAACACCATATATTTT.

The gene calls are TRBV7-3 and TRBJ2-1; D may match TRBD1 or TRBD2 (5 bases each). The CDR3 covers 18 residues. Germline V gene lookup returns CDR1 SGHTA and CDR2 FQGTGA. V gave up 2 bases and J gave up 5 bases, with 22 bases separating them. CDR3 sequence (DNA): TGTGCCAGCAGCTTATCTGGGACCGCCGGGGCGGGCAACAATGAGCAGTTCTTC. It encodes CASSLSGTAGAGNNEQFF.

CDR3: CASSSSGRGNEQFF. The DNA for the CDR3 is TGTGCCAGCAGCTCCTCTGGTCGGGGCAATGAGCAGTTCTTC. The chain recombines TRBV7-9 with TRBJ2-1; a weak D match, TRBD2 (5 bases). The germline CDR1 and CDR2 sequences are SEHNR and FQNEAQ (reference sequence). The CDR3 covers 14 residues. Trimming took off 4 bases at V and 6 bases at J, with 13 bases between the two ends.

The V call is TRBV4-3, the J call TRBJ2-7, with 9 bases fitting TRBD2. Losses at the gene ends were 1 base for V and 5 bases for J; bases not matched to a gene: 12. CDR3 length: 17 amino acids. Germline lookup yields CDR1 LGHNA and CDR2 YSLEER. The CDR3 loop reads CASSQVRGLAGANEQYF. The CDR3 bases are TGCGCCAGCAGCCAAGTGAGGGGGTTAGCGGGAGCCAACGAGCAGTACTTC.

The rearrangement links TRBV5-1 to TRBJ1-6, with D maybe TRBD1 (5 bases). The V gene's germline CDR1 is SGHRS and CDR2 YFSETQ. The CDR3 is made up of 15 amino acids. V was clipped by 4 bases and J by 13 bases, with 21 bases between them. CDR3 region: CASSRRSGEIHPLHF. As DNA, the CDR3 is TGCGCCAGCAGCCGACGATCGGGGGAAATTCACCCCCTCCACTTT.

This clone has a single count. Distinct nucleotide sequences in the sample also encode this CDR3. The rearrangement uses TRBV4-1 and TRBJ2-1; D is unresolved. Germline loops: CDR1 MGHRA, CDR2 YSYEKL. This CDR3 is 12 amino acids long. V was clipped by 1 base and J by 5 bases, with 3 bases between them. The DNA of the CDR3 is TGCGCCAGCAGCCAAGTTAACAATGAGCAGTTCTTC. This encodes CASSQVNNEQFF.

V is TRBV30 and J is TRBJ1-4; D unclear. Germline V gene data show CDR1 as GTSNPN and CDR2 as SVGIG (reference sequence). CDR3 length: 14 amino acids. The V end lost 3 bases, the J end lost 6 bases, and 14 bases lay between the germline ends. In DNA form, the CDR3 reads TGTGCCTGGAGCCGAGACCCGGCGGATGAAAAACTGTTTTTT. Its protein product is CAWSRDPADEKLFF.

CDR3: CASRGTSGAYNEQFF. CDR3 DNA sequence: TGTGCCAGCAGGGGGACTAGCGGAGCTTACAATGAGCAGTTCTTC. This chain connects TRBV2 to TRBJ2-1, with 11 bases matching TRBD2. The CDR3 consists of 15 residues. Losses at the gene ends were 6 bases for V and 4 bases for J; bases not matched to a gene: 5. Germline values: CDR1 SNHLY, CDR2 FYNNEI.

The chain is built from TRBV28 and TRBJ2-5, with D possibly matching TRBD2 (7 bases). Trimming removed 7 bases at V and 4 bases at J, with 19 bases between. In germline, CDR1 is MDHEN, CDR2 SYDVKM. The CDR3 totals 15 residues. This CDR3 is CASKGTPGGRETQYF. CDR3 in DNA: TGTGCCAGCAAAGGGACACCCGGGGGGAGAGAGACCCAGTACTTC.

The chain employs TRBV10-3 and TRBJ1-4, with a tentative D call TRBD1 (6 bases). Trimming removed 6 bases at V and 5 bases at J, with 13 bases between. The V gene's germline CDR1 is ENHRY and CDR2 SYGVKD. The CDR3 has 14 amino acids. In DNA form, the CDR3 reads TGTGCCATCAGGGAGACAGGATCAAATGAAAAACTGTTTTTT. It specifies CAIRETGSNEKLFF.

Here the CDR3 DNA reads TGTGCCAGCAGTGAAGGAGTAGGCGGCTACACCTTC. It translates to CASSEGVGGYTF. This sequence joins TRBV2 and TRBJ1-2; D is uncertain. V lost 1 base to trimming and J lost 8 bases, with 8 bases between them. This CDR3 has 12 amino acids. Germline V gene sequence: CDR1 SNHLY, CDR2 FYNNEI.

The genes are TRBV28 and TRBJ1-3, with 7 bases aligning to TRBD1. With V trimmed by 3 bases and J by 4 bases, 15 bases remained unmatched. Germline values: CDR1 MDHEN, CDR2 SYDVKM. This CDR3 is built from 18 residues. The DNA for the CDR3 is TGTGCCAGCAGTTTGGGTTCCGGTGGAGGGGGCGACGGAAACACCATATATTTT. It specifies CASSLGSGGGGDGNTIYF.

The gene calls are TRBV2 and TRBJ2-7, with unresolved D. CDR1 is SNHLY and CDR2 is FYNNEI in the germline V gene. Trimming cost V 6 bases and J 2 bases, with 8 bases left between them. CDR3 size: 12 residues. CDR3 loop: CASSAGAYEQYF. The CDR3 DNA reads as TGTGCCAGCAGCGCCGGAGCCTACGAGCAGTACTTC.

V usage is TRBV18 and J usage is TRBJ1-4; TRBD1 is a possible D gene (6 bases). CDR1 is KGHSH, CDR2 LQKENI, per germline. This CDR3 contains 14 residues. Trimming removed 5 bases at V and 5 bases at J, with 12 bases between. CDR3 DNA: TGTGCCAGCTCAACAGGGATTGTAAATGAAAAACTGTTTTTT. This codes for CASSTGIVNEKLFF.

The chain has TRBV7-9 and TRBJ1-2, with TRBD1 identical over 7 bases. The V gene's germline CDR1 is SEHNR and CDR2 FQNEAQ (reference sequence). After removal of 2 bases from V and 0 bases from J, the junction contained 12 bases not matched to a gene. This CDR3 region has 18 residues. The CDR3 DNA is TGTGCCAGCAGCTTAATGAGCGGGCAGGGGGTAGCTAACTATGGCTACACCTTC. It yields the protein CASSLMSGQGVANYGYTF.

The V gene is TRBV4-3, the J gene TRBJ2-2; 8 nucleotides agree with TRBD2. CDR1 LGHNA and CDR2 YSLEER come from the germline V gene. The CDR3 runs 16 residues. With V trimmed by 1 base and J by 5 bases, 6 bases remained unmatched. Here the CDR3 reads CASSQGGTRRTGELFF. Written as DNA, the CDR3 is TGCGCCAGCAGCCAAGGAGGGACTAGAAGAACCGGGGAGCTGTTTTTT.

The rearrangement uses TRBV19 and TRBJ1-5; tentatively, D is TRBD1 (5 bases). Germline loops: CDR1 LNHDA, CDR2 SQIVND (reference sequence). The CDR3 extends over 15 amino acids. V gave up 6 bases and J gave up 3 bases, with 15 bases separating them. CDR3 amino acids: CASSPVAGFNQPQHF. The CDR3 DNA reads TGTGCCAGTAGCCCAGTGGCAGGGTTCAATCAGCCCCAGCATTTT.

The chain combines TRBV29-1 with TRBJ2-3; tentative D call: TRBD1 (5 bases). Germline V lookup: CDR1 SQVTM, CDR2 ANQGSEA. CDR3 length: 15 residues. Trimming left V 8 bases short and J 0 bases short, with 18 bases between. The CDR3 DNA is TGCAGCCTGGTGACAGCTGAAACTAGCACAGATACGCAGTATTTT. This codes for CSLVTAETSTDTQYF.

The rearrangement joins TRBV28 to TRBJ2-7; tentatively, D is TRBD2 (5 bases). The CDR3 has 16 amino acids. Deletions cut 2 bases from V and 0 bases from J, with 14 bases between. Germline CDR1 is MDHEN and CDR2 is SYDVKM. CDR3 amino acids: CASSLEGTASSYEQYF. For the CDR3, the DNA is TGTGCCAGCAGTTTAGAGGGTACAGCTAGCTCCTACGAGCAGTACTTC.

A few counts support this clone. The genes are TRBV27 and TRBJ2-2; 9 bases align to TRBD1. CDR1 is MNHEY and CDR2 is SMNVEV in the germline V gene (reference sequence). This CDR3 is built from 15 residues. J gave up 6 bases and V 5 bases, and 7 bases lay outside the gene matches. The CDR3 reads CASSPGTGLAGELFF. DNA of the CDR3: TGTGCCAGCAGTCCCGGGACAGGGTTGGCCGGGGAGCTGTTTTTT.

The chain links TRBV30 to TRBJ2-4; D might be TRBD1 (5 bases). Trimming cost V 2 bases and J 0 bases, with 17 bases left between them. The CDR3 consists of 17 residues. Per the germline V gene, CDR1 is GTSNPN and CDR2 is SVGIG (reference sequence). The CDR3 loop reads CAWSLQGLQVAKNIQYF. In nucleotides, the CDR3 is TGTGCCTGGAGTCTTCAGGGTCTACAGGTAGCCAAAAACATTCAGTACTTC.

V usage is TRBV7-8 and J usage is TRBJ2-7; 11 bases agree with TRBD1. Per germline, CDR1 SGHVS and CDR2 FQNEAQ. The V gene end was trimmed by 2 bases and the J gene end by 5 bases; junction bases not matched to a gene: 2. This CDR3 has 14 residues. The CDR3 spells CASSLRDRGNEQYF. The DNA of the CDR3 is TGTGCCAGCAGCTTAAGGGACAGGGGGAACGAGCAGTACTTC.